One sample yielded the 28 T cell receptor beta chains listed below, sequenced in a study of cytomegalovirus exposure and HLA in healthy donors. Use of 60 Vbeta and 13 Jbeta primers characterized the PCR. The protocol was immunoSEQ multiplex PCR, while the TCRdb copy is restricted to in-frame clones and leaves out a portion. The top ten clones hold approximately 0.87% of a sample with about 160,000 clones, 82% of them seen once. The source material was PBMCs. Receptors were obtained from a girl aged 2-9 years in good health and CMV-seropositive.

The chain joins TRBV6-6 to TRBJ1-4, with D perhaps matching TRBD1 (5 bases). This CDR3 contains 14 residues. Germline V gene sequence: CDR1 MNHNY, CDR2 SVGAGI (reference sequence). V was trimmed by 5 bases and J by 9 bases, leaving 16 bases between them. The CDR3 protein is CASSAAGILKKLFF. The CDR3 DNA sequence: TGTGCCAGCAGTGCAGCAGGGATCCTGAAAAAACTGTTTTTT.

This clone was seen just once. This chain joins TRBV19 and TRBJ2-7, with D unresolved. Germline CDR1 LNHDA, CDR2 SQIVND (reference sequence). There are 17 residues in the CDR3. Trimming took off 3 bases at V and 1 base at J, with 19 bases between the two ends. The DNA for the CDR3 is TGTGCCAGTAGTATGGGCTCCTATGGCGAGAATTCCTACGAGCAGTACTTC. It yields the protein CASSMGSYGENSYEQYF.

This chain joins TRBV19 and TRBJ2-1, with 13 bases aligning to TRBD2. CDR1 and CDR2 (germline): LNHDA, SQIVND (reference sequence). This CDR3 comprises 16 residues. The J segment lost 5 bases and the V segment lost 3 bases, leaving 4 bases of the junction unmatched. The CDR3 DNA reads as TGTGCCAGTAGTATCCGACTAGCGGGAGGAAACAATGAGCAGTTCTTC. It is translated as CASSIRLAGGNNEQFF.

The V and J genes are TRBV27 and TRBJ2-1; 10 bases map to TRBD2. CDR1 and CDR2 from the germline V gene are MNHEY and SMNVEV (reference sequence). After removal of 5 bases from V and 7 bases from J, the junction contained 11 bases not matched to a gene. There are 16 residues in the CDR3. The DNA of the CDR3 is TGTGCCAGCAGTGGGGGGGGACTAGCGACGACAAATGAGCAGTTCTTC. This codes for CASSGGGLATTNEQFF.

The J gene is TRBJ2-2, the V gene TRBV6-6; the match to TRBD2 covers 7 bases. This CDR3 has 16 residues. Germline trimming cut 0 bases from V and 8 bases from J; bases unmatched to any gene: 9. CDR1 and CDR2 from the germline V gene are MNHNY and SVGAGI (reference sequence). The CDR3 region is CASSYSASGHRGELFF. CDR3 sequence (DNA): TGTGCCAGCAGTTACTCTGCTAGCGGCCACCGAGGGGAGCTGTTTTTT.

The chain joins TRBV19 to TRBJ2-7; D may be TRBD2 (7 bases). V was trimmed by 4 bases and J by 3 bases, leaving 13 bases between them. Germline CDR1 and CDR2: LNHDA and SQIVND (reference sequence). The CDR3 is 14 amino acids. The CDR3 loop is CASSRRGEGYEQYF. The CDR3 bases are TGTGCCAGTAGTAGAAGGGGGGAGGGCTACGAGCAGTACTTC.

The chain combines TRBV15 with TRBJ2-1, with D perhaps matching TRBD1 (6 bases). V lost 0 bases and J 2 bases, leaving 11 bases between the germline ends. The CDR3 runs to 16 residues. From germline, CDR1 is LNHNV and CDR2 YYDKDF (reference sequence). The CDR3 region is CATSREGNRAYNEQFF. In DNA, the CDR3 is TGTGCCACCAGCAGAGAGGGGAACAGGGCCTACAATGAGCAGTTCTTC.

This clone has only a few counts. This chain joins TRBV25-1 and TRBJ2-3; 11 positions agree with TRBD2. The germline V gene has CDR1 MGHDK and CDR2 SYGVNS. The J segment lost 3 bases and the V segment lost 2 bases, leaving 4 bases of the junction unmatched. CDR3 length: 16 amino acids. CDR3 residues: CASSEGASGRTDTQYF. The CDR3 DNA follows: TGTGCCAGCAGTGAAGGAGCTAGCGGGAGGACAGATACGCAGTATTTT. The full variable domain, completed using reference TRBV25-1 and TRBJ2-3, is EADIYQTPRYLVIGTGKKITLECSQTMGHDKMYWYQQDPGMELHLIHYSYGVNSTEKGDLSSESTVSRIRTEHFPLTLESARPSHTSQYLCASSEGASGRTDTQYFGPGTRLTVL.

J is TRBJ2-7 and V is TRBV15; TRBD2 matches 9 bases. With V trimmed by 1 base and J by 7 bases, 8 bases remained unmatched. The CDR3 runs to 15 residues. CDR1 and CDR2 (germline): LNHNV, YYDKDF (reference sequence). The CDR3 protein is CATSRGGSGSFEQYF. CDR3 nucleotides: TGTGCCACCAGCAGAGGGGGTAGCGGGAGTTTTGAGCAGTACTTC.

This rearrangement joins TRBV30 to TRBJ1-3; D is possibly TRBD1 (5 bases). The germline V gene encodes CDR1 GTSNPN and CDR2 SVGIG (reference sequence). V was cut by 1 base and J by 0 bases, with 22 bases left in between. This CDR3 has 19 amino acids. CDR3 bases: TGTGCCTGGAGTGCCCCGAGTCCCTTCAGACAGACCTCTGGAAACACCATATATTTT. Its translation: CAWSAPSPFRQTSGNTIYF.

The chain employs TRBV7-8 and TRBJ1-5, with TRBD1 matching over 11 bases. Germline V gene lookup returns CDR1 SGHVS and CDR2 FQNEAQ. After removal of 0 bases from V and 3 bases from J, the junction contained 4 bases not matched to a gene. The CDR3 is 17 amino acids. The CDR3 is CASSLARDRGFNQPQHF. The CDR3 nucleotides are TGTGCCAGCAGCTTAGCGAGGGACAGGGGGTTCAATCAGCCCCAGCATTTT.

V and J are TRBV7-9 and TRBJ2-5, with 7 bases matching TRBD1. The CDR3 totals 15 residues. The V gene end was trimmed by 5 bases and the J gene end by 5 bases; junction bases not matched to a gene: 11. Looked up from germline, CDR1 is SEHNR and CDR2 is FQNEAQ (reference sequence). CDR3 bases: TGTGCCAGCAGCCTAAAAGTAGGGGGCTTCGAGACCCAGTACTTC. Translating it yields CASSLKVGGFETQYF.

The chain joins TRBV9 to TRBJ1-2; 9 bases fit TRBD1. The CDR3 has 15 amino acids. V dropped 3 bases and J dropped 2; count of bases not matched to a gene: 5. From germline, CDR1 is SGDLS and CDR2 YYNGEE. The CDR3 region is CASSGWDRENYGYTF. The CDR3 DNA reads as TGTGCCAGCAGCGGATGGGACAGGGAAAACTATGGCTACACCTTC.

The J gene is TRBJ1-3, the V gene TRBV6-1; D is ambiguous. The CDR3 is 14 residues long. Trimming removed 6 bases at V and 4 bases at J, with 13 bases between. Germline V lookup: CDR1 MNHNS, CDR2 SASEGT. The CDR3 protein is CASRREGSGNTIYF. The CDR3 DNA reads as TGTGCCAGCAGGCGGGAGGGCTCAGGAAACACCATATATTTT.

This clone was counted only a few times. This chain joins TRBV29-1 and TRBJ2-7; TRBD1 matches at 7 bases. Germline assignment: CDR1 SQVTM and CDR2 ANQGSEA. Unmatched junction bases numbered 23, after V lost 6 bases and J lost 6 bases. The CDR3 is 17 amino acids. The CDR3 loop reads CSVHVDAYKDRAGEQYF. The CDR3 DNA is TGCAGCGTCCACGTTGATGCCTATAAAGACAGGGCGGGCGAGCAGTACTTC.

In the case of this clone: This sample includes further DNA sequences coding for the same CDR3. The CDR3 region is CASSYSRTSQETQYF. CDR3 in DNA: TGTGCCAGCAGTTACTCTAGGACTAGCCAAGAGACCCAGTACTTC. The V call is TRBV6-5, the J call TRBJ2-5; 7 positions agree with TRBD2. Germline assignment: CDR1 MNHEY and CDR2 SVGAGI. CDR3 length equals 15 residues. The ends lost 0 bases at V and 1 base at J; junction bases unmatched: 2.

DNA for the CDR3: TGCGCCAGCAGCTTGGAAGTTATGGCAGGGGGCTCTGGAAACACCATATATTTT. Protein: CASSLEVMAGGSGNTIYF. J is TRBJ1-3 and V is TRBV5-1; 7 nucleotides match TRBD1. With V trimmed by 0 bases and J by 0 bases, 9 bases remained unmatched. The length of the CDR3 is 18 residues. Germline V gene lookup returns CDR1 SGHRS and CDR2 YFSETQ.

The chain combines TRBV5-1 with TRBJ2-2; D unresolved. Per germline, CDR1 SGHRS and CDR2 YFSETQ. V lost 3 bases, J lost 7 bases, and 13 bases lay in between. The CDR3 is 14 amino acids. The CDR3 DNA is TGCGCCAGCAGCTCAAATGAAAGGAGCGGGGAGCTGTTTTTT. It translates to CASSSNERSGELFF.

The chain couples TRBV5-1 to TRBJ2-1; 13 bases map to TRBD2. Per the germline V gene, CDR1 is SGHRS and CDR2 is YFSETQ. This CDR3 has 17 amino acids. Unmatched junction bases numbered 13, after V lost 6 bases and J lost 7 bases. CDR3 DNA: TGCGCCAGCACGCCCAGCAAAGGACTAGCGGGAGAGAATGAGCAGTTCTTC. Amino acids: CASTPSKGLAGENEQFF.

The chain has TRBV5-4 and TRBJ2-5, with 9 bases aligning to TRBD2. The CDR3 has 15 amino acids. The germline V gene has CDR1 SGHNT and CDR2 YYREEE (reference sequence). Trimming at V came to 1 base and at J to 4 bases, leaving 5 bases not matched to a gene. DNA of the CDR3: TGTGCCAGCAGCTTGCGGCTAGCGGGGACAGAGACCCAGTACTTC. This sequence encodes CASSLRLAGTETQYF.

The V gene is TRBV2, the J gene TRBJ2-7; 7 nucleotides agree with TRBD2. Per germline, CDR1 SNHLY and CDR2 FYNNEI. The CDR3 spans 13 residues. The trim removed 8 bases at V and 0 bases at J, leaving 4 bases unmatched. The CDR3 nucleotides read TGTGCCAGCTCCTGGGGGGGCTCCTACGAGCAGTACTTC. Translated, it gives CASSWGGSYEQYF.

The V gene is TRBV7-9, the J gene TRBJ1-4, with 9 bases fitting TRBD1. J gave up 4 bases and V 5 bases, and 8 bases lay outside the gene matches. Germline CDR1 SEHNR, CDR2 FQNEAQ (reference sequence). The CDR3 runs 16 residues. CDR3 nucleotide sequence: TGTGCCAGCAGCCGACGGACAGGGGCCCTTAATGAAAAACTGTTTTTT. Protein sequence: CASSRRTGALNEKLFF.

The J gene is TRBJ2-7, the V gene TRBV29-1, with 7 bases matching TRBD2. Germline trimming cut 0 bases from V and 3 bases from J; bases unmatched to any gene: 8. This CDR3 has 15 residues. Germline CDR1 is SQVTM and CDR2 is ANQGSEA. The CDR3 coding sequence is TGCAGCGTTGAAGATCCGCGGGGAGGGATCTACGAGCAGTACTTC. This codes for CSVEDPRGGIYEQYF.

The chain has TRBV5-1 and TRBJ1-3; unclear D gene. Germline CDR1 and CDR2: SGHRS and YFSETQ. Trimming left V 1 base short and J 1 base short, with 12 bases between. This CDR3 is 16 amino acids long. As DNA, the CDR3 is TGCGCCAGCAGCTTGATGGGCAGTCGATCTGGAAACACCATATATTTT. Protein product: CASSLMGSRSGNTIYF.

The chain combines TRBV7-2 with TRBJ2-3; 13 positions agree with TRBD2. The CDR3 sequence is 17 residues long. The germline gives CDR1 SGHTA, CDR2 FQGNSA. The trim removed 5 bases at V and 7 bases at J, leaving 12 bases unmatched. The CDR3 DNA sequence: TGTGCCAGCAGCCCGGGGACTAGCGGGACGAGAGAGTATACGCAGTATTTT. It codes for CASSPGTSGTREYTQYF.

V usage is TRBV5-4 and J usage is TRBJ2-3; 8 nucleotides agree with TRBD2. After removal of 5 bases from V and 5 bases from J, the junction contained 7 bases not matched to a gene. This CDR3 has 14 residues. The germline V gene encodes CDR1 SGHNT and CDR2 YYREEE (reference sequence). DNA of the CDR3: TGTGCCAGCAGGCTGAACCGGGAGGGAGATACGCAGTATTTT. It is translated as CASRLNREGDTQYF.

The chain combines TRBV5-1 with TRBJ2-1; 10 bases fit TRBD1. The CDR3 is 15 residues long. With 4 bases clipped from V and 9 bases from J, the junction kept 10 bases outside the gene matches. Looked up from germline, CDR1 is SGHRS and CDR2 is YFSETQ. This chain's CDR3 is CASSPGQGGDSEQFF. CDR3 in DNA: TGCGCCAGCAGCCCCGGACAGGGGGGGGACTCTGAGCAGTTCTTC. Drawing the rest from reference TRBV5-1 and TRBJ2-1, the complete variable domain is KAGVTQTPRYLIKTRGQQVTLSCSPISGHRSVSWYQQTPGQGLQFLFEYFSETQRNKGNFPGRFSGRQFSNSRSEMNVSTLELGDSALYLCASSPGQGGDSEQFFGPGTRLTVL.

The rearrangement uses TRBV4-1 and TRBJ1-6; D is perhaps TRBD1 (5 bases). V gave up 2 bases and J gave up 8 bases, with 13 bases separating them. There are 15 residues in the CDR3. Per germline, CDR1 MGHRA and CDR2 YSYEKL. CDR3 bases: TGCGCCAGCAGCCAATCGGCAGGGTATGATTCACCCCTCCACTTT. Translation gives CASSQSAGYDSPLHF.